This entry is about one TCR beta chain. It has no known antigen specificity. No clone much larger than this one lies a single base away; base qualities are absent. For this chain, trimming is 5 bases at the V end and 5 bases at the J end, and the number of junction bases without a gene match is 5. As encoded in the germline V gene, CDR1 is SGHAT while CDR2 is FQNNGV. The CDR3 sequence holds 13 residues, the cysteine and phenylalanine included. Only CDR3 DNA is held: 39 bases, read in frame from base 1. In the prospective study, participants were 18 to 89 years old, resided in 20 to 30 geographic areas of the United States, and were enrolled through a virtual design. To assign participants to cohorts, the prospective study relied on clinical history that participants themselves reported in a screening survey and a study questionnaire. In the prospective study, whole blood, serum and a nasopharyngeal or oropharyngeal swab were collected from each participant by mobile phlebotomists. Participants in the prospective study had the option to provide additional blood draws and questionnaires over an approximately two-month period. Blood samples from the prospective study were shipped frozen or at room temperature prior to DNA extraction.

The immunoSEQ Assay, a bias-controlled multiplex PCR, was used to amplify TCRbeta CDR3 regions from genomic DNA. On the study's bioinformatics: Nucleated cell counts per sample were estimated from amplification of reference gene primers within the assay. To quantify the absolute abundance of each unique TCRbeta CDR3 rearrangement, sequence reads were collapsed and filtered. Productive Simpson clonality was computed per sample as the square root of Simpson's diversity index over productive rearrangements. The immuneACCESS repertoire file appears here via TCRdb, limited to in-frame rearrangements. These files lack a portion of the clones; in checked studies, under half of the deficit traces to unresolved V genes, and the cause of the others is not known. V, J and clone size were drawn from that table, and D and trimming were deduced from the DNA. This sample gives about 400,000 clones in total; around 90% of them show up just once. The ten largest clones add up to around 2% of the sample.

This sample was taken from a study of blood T cell repertoires in COVID-19 (TCRdb year 2020). Regarding the study in general: Samples from collaborators originated in the United States, Italy and Spain and spanned both the acute and convalescent phases of COVID-19. The prospective study material was composed of cDNA or gDNA derived from T cells, B-cell-depleted T cells, or PBMCs. The dataset comprised deeply sampled blood TCRbeta repertoires from subjects exposed to, actively infected with, or recovered from COVID-19. A freely available public database, intended as a resource for researchers studying the immune response to SARS-CoV-2, is where the repertoires were released. The samples were drawn from the first 160 participants of the ongoing ImmuneRACE study and from 950 to 1,500 subjects provided by 6 global collaborators. The sample metadata nearly always contained a de-identified subject ID, COVID-19 status, age in years and sex. HLA class I and class II types, where available, came from metadata supplied by the sample provider rather than from assay-based typing.

Broader findings and caveats from the paper: The quantity of clinical and demographic metadata differed by source and by participant and was supplied without curation.

The sequencing input was PBMCs or T cells enriched from blood (not recorded which). Here the chain combines TRBV11-2 and TRBJ1-2; 7 middle bases align to TRBD1. This TCR was recovered from a woman aged 40 to 55 with acute COVID-19. The CDR3 region: CASSNRGGYGYTF. The DNA sequence is given as TGTGCCAGCAGCAACAGGGGAGGATATGGCTACACCTTC.